These 19 T cell receptor beta chains share one sample of origin, sequenced in a study of blood T cells in healthy people across ages. A second 7 to 11 cycle PCR used barcoded and J-beta primers. TCRdb reanalysed the 5' RACE reads using MiXCR and keeps one entry per CDR3 protein. The top ten clones hold roughly 23% of a sample with 1.5 million to 2 million distinct CDR3 sequences, approximately 40% of them seen once. The sequenced sample consisted of blood. Source of these receptors: a human donor in good health.

This chain joins TRBV28 and TRBJ1-5; D is uncertain. The CDR3 is 16 amino acids. The V and J ends lost 5 bases and 5 bases respectively, with 19 bases between them. Germline CDR1 is MDHEN and CDR2 is SYDVKM. CDR3 DNA sequence: TGTGCCAGCAGTGAGTCTACCGTCTGGGAGGATCAGCCCCAGCATTTT. Protein product: CASSESTVWEDQPQHF.

For this clonotype: The DNA is omitted, as the CDR3 cannot be located on it reliably, and the CDR3 follows TCRdb's listing. The chain has TRBV29-1 and TRBJ2-5; the table's D call, TRBD2, was not checked against the DNA. CDR1 is SQVTM and CDR2 is ANQGSEA in the germline V gene. The CDR3 region is 23 residues in length, termini included. The CDR3 is CSVEGVSRGYTFGSGTIQETQYF.

The genes are TRBV4-1 and TRBJ2-5, with 10 bases aligning to TRBD1. The J call may be faulty, since TRBJ2-1 better matches the DNA end. Germline lookup yields CDR1 MGHRA and CDR2 YSYEKL. The CDR3 has 15 amino acids. For the CDR3, the DNA is TGCGCCAGCAGCCGCCTAGACAGGGGGCAAGAGACCCAGTTCTTC. Amino acids: CASSRLDRGQETQFF.

This clonotype was detected a few times. The chain carries TRBV6-5 and TRBJ2-4; D ambiguous. Matching the DNA end better, TRBJ2-5 makes the J call doubtful. The CDR3 has 11 residues. In germline, CDR1 is MNHEY, CDR2 SVGAGI. The CDR3: CASNLGETQYF. The CDR3 DNA sequence: TGTGCCAGCAACCTAGGGGAGACCCAGTACTTC.

The rearrangement uses TRBV7-2 and TRBJ2-5; possible D gene TRBD1, 5 bases. In germline, CDR1 is SGHTA, CDR2 FQGNSA. CDR3 length: 15 amino acids. The V end lost 4 bases, the J end lost 1 base, and 13 bases lay between the germline ends. DNA of the CDR3: TGTGCCAGCAGCTCAGAAAAGGGGTCCCAAGAGACCCAGTACTTC. This encodes CASSSEKGSQETQYF.

This clonotype was recorded a few times. This chain joins TRBV28 and TRBJ1-6; D might be TRBD1 (5 bases). With 3 bases removed from V and 10 bases from J, the gap between germline ends came to 13 bases. CDR1 MDHEN and CDR2 SYDVKM come from the germline V gene. The CDR3 extends over 14 amino acids. The CDR3 sequence is CASSLWDLRSPLHF. The CDR3 DNA reads TGTGCCAGCAGTTTGTGGGACTTAAGATCACCCCTCCACTTT.

In this sample, this clonotype turned up a few times. The genes are TRBV6-1 and TRBJ2-3; D ambiguous. CDR1 MNHNS and CDR2 SASEGT come from the germline V gene. V was pared by 5 bases and J by 1 base, with 13 bases between. This CDR3 is built from 15 residues. The CDR3 DNA reads TGTGCCAGCAGTCGGTCAGACGCCCGCACAGATACGCAGTATTTT. Encoded protein: CASSRSDARTDTQYF.

This clonotype was observed a handful of times. The chain uses TRBV21-1 and TRBJ2-3. TRBV21-1 is noted as a pseudogene. The CDR3 consists of 13 residues. The CDR3 loop reads CASSTYSTDTQYF. CDR3 DNA sequence: TGTGCCAGCAGCACTTATAGCACAGATACGCAGTATTTT.

V is TRBV6-2 or TRBV6-3 and J is TRBJ2-1; 10 nucleotides agree with TRBD2. The CDR3 is 18 residues long. J was trimmed by 10 bases and V by 5 bases; bases with no gene match: 20. Germline V lookup: CDR1 MNHEY, CDR2 SVGEGT. The CDR3 reads CASSPLLILAGEPREQFF. Here the CDR3 DNA reads TGTGCCAGCAGTCCCCTCCTAATTCTAGCGGGGGAGCCCCGGGAGCAGTTCTTC.

This sequence joins TRBV7-8 and TRBJ1-1; tentatively, D is TRBD1 (5 bases). V was trimmed by 2 bases and J by 8 bases, leaving 12 bases between them. CDR1 is SGHVS and CDR2 is FQNEAQ in the germline V gene. This CDR3 comprises 13 residues. The CDR3 region has the DNA TGTGCCAGCAGCTTATCGGGGGACCTCGAAGCTTTCTTT. Translation: CASSLSGDLEAFF.

Notes on this clonotype: A much larger clone lies a single base off, so this may be a read error. The J gene is TRBJ2-5, the V gene TRBV28; the D gene is possibly TRBD1 (5 bases). The V gene's germline CDR1 is MDHEN and CDR2 SYDVKM. This CDR3 contains 13 residues. The CDR3: CAGRVPGQETQYF. Here the CDR3 DNA reads TGTGCCGGCAGGGTTCCGGGCCAAGAGACCCAGTACTTC.

This clonotype has more than one count but fewer than ten. CDR3 bases: TGTGCCACCAGTGCGACAGGGAGACTTGCAGATACGCAGTATTTT. Translation: CATSATGRLADTQYF. The chain employs TRBV15 and TRBJ2-3; 7 bases fit TRBD1. The CDR3 covers 15 residues. Germline trimming cut 6 bases from V and 4 bases from J; bases unmatched to any gene: 10. In germline, CDR1 is LNHNV, CDR2 YYDKDF (reference sequence).

This clonotype was picked up many times. The rearrangement uses TRBV27 and TRBJ2-7; TRBD1 matches 7 bases. Losses at the gene ends were 5 bases for V and 3 bases for J; bases not matched to a gene: 7. The CDR3 runs 14 residues. The germline CDR1 and CDR2 sequences are MNHEY and SMNVEV (reference sequence). CDR3 DNA sequence: TGTGCCAGCAGTCTATGGGACAGACACTACGAGCAGTACTTC. This sequence encodes CASSLWDRHYEQYF.

There are a few counts of this clonotype. The gene calls are TRBV6-5 and TRBJ2-7; TRBD1 agrees at 10 bases. Trimming removed 5 bases from V and 4 bases from J; junction bases left unmatched: 8. CDR1 is MNHEY and CDR2 is SVGAGI in the germline V gene. The CDR3 extends over 15 amino acids. The CDR3 sequence is CASSRVGQGGYEQYF. In nucleotides, the CDR3 is TGTGCCAGCAGTCGGGTCGGACAGGGGGGTTACGAGCAGTACTTC.

This clonotype was counted ten times or more. The chain recombines TRBV29-1 with TRBJ1-2; maybe TRBD1 (6 bases). With 2 bases removed from V and 3 bases from J, the gap between germline ends came to 16 bases. CDR1 SQVTM and CDR2 ANQGSEA come from the germline V gene. There are 15 residues in the CDR3. The CDR3 sequence: CSVESVGAGDYGYTF. Here the CDR3 DNA reads TGCAGCGTTGAATCTGTAGGGGCAGGGGACTATGGCTACACCTTC.

This clonotype has just one count. V usage is TRBV2 and J usage is TRBJ1-5; D unclear. Germline CDR1 and CDR2: SNHLY and FYNNEI. There are 13 residues in the CDR3. V lost 5 bases, J lost 3 bases, and 8 bases lay in between. In DNA, the CDR3 is TGTGCCAGCAGTAAGGCGAACAATCAGCCCCAGCATTTT. It translates to CASSKANNQPQHF.

V gene TRBV6-6 combines with J gene TRBJ1-2, with D possibly matching TRBD1 (5 bases). Between the trimmed V and J ends, which lost 3 bases and 6 bases, there was a span of 14 bases. The CDR3 consists of 14 residues. In germline, CDR1 is MNHNY, CDR2 SVGAGI (reference sequence). As DNA, the CDR3 is TGTGCCAGCAGTTATCTAGGGACGTCGGATGGCTACACCTTC. Amino acids: CASSYLGTSDGYTF.

The chain uses TRBV29-1 and TRBJ2-1; 7 bases are a match to TRBD2. The germline V gene encodes CDR1 SQVTM and CDR2 ANQGSEA. V shed 0 bases, J shed 1 base, and the junction held 9 bases outside the gene matches. The length of the CDR3 is 17 residues. The CDR3 DNA follows: TGCAGCGTTGAAGATCCTGGGGAGGGGTTATCCTACAATGAGCAGTTCTTC. This codes for CSVEDPGEGLSYNEQFF.

This sequence joins TRBV5-5 and TRBJ1-1; D gene uncertain. Germline V CDR1 and CDR2: SGHKS, YYEKEE (reference sequence). CDR3 size: 13 residues. Trimming stripped 4 bases from V and 5 bases from J, with 12 bases between. This CDR3 is CASSPVSGTEAFF. The CDR3 DNA reads TGTGCCAGCAGCCCCGTGTCTGGAACTGAAGCTTTCTTT.